A single sample gave rise to the 26 T cell receptor beta chains below, sequenced in a study of cytomegalovirus exposure and HLA in healthy donors. The PCR was carried out with 60 Vbeta primers and 13 Jbeta primers. Assay used: immunoSEQ multiplex PCR; TCRdb lists only in-frame clones, some missing. The repertoire includes about 69,000 clones, around 70% of them detected once, and 22% sits in the top ten. What was sequenced was PBMCs. The receptors originated from a woman aged 25 to 39 in good health and CMV-seropositive.

The V call is TRBV1, the J call TRBJ2-7; TRBD1, the D gene given by the table, was not confirmed from the DNA. TRBV1 counts as a pseudogene. CDR3 size: 16 residues. The CDR3 spells CTSSQRDRSTVYEQYF. The CDR3 coding sequence is TGCACCAGCAGCCAACGTGACAGGTCCACAGTCTACGAGCAGTACTTC.

The V call is TRBV13, the J call TRBJ1-2; 8 bases fit TRBD1. CDR3 size: 14 residues. Germline values: CDR1 PRHDT, CDR2 FYEKMQ (reference sequence). The V and J ends lost 5 bases and 1 base, in that order; junction bases with no gene match: 3. The CDR3: CASSMGQVNYGYTF. The CDR3 bases are TGTGCCAGCAGCATGGGACAGGTTAACTATGGCTACACCTTC. Variable domain in full (rest from reference TRBV13 and TRBJ1-2): AAGVIQSPRHLIKEKRETATLKCYPIPRHDTVYWYQQGPGQDPQFLISFYEKMQSDKGSIPDRFSAQQFSDYHSELNMSSLELGDSALYFCASSMGQVNYGYTFGSGTRLTVV.

This clone was detected a few times. The chain employs TRBV6-1 and TRBJ1-1, with 10 bases aligning to TRBD1. CDR3 length equals 15 residues. The ends lost 5 bases at V and 3 bases at J; junction bases unmatched: 6. In germline, CDR1 is MNHNS, CDR2 SASEGT. In DNA form, the CDR3 reads TGTGCCAGCAGTCTACCGACAGGGGGCTACACTGAAGCTTTCTTT. It specifies CASSLPTGGYTEAFF.

This clone was observed a few times. The rearrangement links TRBV7-9 to TRBJ1-4; D unclear. Germline V gene sequence: CDR1 SEHNR, CDR2 FQNEAQ (reference sequence). V was trimmed by 5 bases and J by 0 bases, leaving 10 bases between them. The CDR3 runs to 15 residues. CDR3 region: CASSPGSATNEKLFF. CDR3 bases: TGTGCCAGCAGCCCCGGGAGTGCAACTAATGAAAAACTGTTTTTT. The whole variable domain, remainder taken from reference TRBV7-9 and TRBJ1-4, is DTGVSQNPRHKITKRGQNVTFRCDPISEHNRLYWYRQTLGQGPEFLTYFQNEAQLEKSRLLSDRFSAERPKGSFSTLEIQRTEQGDSAMYLCASSPGSATNEKLFFGSGTQLSVL.

This clone has only a few counts. The rearrangement uses TRBV4-1 and TRBJ2-1; 8 nucleotides agree with TRBD1. The junction had 7 bases not matched to a gene; V was cut back by 4 bases and J by 5 bases. The germline CDR1 and CDR2 sequences are MGHRA and YSYEKL. This CDR3 contains 15 residues. DNA of the CDR3: TGCGCCAGCAGCCGCGGGACAGGCCCTAACAATGAGCAGTTCTTC. Translating it yields CASSRGTGPNNEQFF.

The chain links TRBV29-1 to TRBJ1-2, with TRBD1 matching 12 bases. Looked up from germline, CDR1 is SQVTM and CDR2 is ANQGSEA. The CDR3 has 13 residues. The V gene end was trimmed by 6 bases and the J gene end by 12 bases; junction bases not matched to a gene: 11. The CDR3 is CSVEPGQGADNTF. The CDR3 DNA follows: TGCAGCGTCGAACCGGGACAGGGGGCTGATAACACCTTC.

This clone came up once. The chain carries TRBV6-5 and TRBJ1-1; 7 bases fit TRBD1. The germline V gene encodes CDR1 MNHEY and CDR2 SVGAGI. There are 14 residues in the CDR3. V shed 6 bases and J 1 base; nucleotides not matched to a gene: 5. CDR3 DNA: TGTGCCAGCAGAAGGGACAGTTCGAACACTGAAGCTTTCTTT. Its translation is CASRRDSSNTEAFF.

This chain joins TRBV6-5 and TRBJ2-7; TRBD1 might be the D (6 bases). Between the trimmed V and J ends, which lost 5 bases and 4 bases, there was a span of 15 bases. Germline V CDR1 and CDR2: MNHEY, SVGAGI. The CDR3 has 14 amino acids. CDR3 sequence (DNA): TGTGCCAGCAGTAACCAGGGGAAATCGTACGAGCAGTACTTC. It is translated as CASSNQGKSYEQYF.

The CDR3 sequence is CASSTSGQNEQFF. CDR3 in DNA: TGTGCCAGCAGCACTAGCGGTCAAAATGAGCAGTTCTTC. The chain joins TRBV6-5 to TRBJ2-1; TRBD2 aligns across 8 bases. The V and J ends lost 6 bases and 7 bases, in that order; junction bases with no gene match: 5. This CDR3 spans 13 amino acids. In germline, CDR1 is MNHEY, CDR2 SVGAGI.

This chain links TRBV29-1 with TRBJ1-1; no definite D call. V shed 3 bases and J shed 0 bases, with 8 bases lying between them. Looked up from germline, CDR1 is SQVTM and CDR2 is ANQGSEA. The CDR3 sequence is 13 residues long. The CDR3 sequence: CSVETLMNTEAFF. The CDR3 DNA reads as TGCAGCGTTGAGACACTCATGAACACTGAAGCTTTCTTT. The complete variable domain, with remaining parts taken from reference TRBV29-1 and TRBJ1-1, reads SAVISQKPSRDICQRGTSLTIQCQVDSQVTMMFWYRQQPGQSLTLIATANQGSEATYESGFVIDKFPISRPNLTFSTLTVSNMSPEDSSIYLCSVETLMNTEAFFGQGTRLTVV.

The V call is TRBV6-5, the J call TRBJ2-1; D is uncertain. With 0 bases removed from V and 5 bases from J, the gap between germline ends came to 14 bases. CDR1 is MNHEY and CDR2 is SVGAGI in the germline V gene. The CDR3 is made up of 16 amino acids. The CDR3 loop reads CASSYSRGLHHNEQFF. The CDR3 DNA reads as TGTGCCAGCAGTTACTCAAGAGGATTACATCACAATGAGCAGTTCTTC.

This clone was counted a few times. The CDR3 sequence: CASSLQGVTNEKLFF. As DNA, the CDR3 is TGTGCCAGCAGCTTGCAAGGGGTGACTAATGAAAAACTGTTTTTT. The rearrangement joins TRBV7-9 to TRBJ1-4; the D gene is possibly TRBD1 (5 bases). V lost 3 bases, J lost 2 bases, and 10 bases lay in between. CDR1 is SEHNR and CDR2 is FQNEAQ in the germline V gene (reference sequence). This CDR3 has 15 amino acids. Based on the CDR3 plus reference TRBV7-9 and TRBJ1-4, the full variable domain is DTGVSQNPRHKITKRGQNVTFRCDPISEHNRLYWYRQTLGQGPEFLTYFQNEAQLEKSRLLSDRFSAERPKGSFSTLEIQRTEQGDSAMYLCASSLQGVTNEKLFFGSGTQLSVL.

The chain uses TRBV15 and TRBJ1-2, with D tentatively TRBD1 (5 bases). CDR1 and CDR2 (germline): LNHNV, YYDKDF (reference sequence). This CDR3 spans 17 amino acids. Deletions cut 0 bases from V and 5 bases from J, with 19 bases between. The CDR3 region has the DNA TGTGCCACCAGCAGAGATCCCGAAGCTGGGGCAGGGTATGGCTACACCTTC. It specifies CATSRDPEAGAGYGYTF.

V gene TRBV18 combines with J gene TRBJ1-5; D might be TRBD1 (5 bases). The CDR3 contains 14 residues. Germline assignment: CDR1 KGHSH and CDR2 LQKENI. Trimming shortened V by 2 bases and J by 6 bases, and 11 bases separated the two germline ends. The CDR3 loop reads CASSPSGVGQPQHF. DNA for the CDR3: TGTGCCAGCTCACCATCGGGGGTAGGTCAGCCCCAGCATTTT.

This chain connects TRBV28 to TRBJ1-5; TRBD1 matches at 10 bases. From germline, CDR1 is MDHEN and CDR2 SYDVKM. The V and J ends lost 5 bases and 7 bases, in that order; junction bases with no gene match: 5. The CDR3 is made up of 14 amino acids. The CDR3, as DNA: TGTGCCAGCAGTACCCCGGACAGGGGGCAGCCCCAGCATTTT. Protein sequence: CASSTPDRGQPQHF.

The chain is built from TRBV6-5 and TRBJ2-7; the match to TRBD2 covers 14 bases. The V gene's germline CDR1 is MNHEY and CDR2 SVGAGI. Germline trimming cut 6 bases from V and 8 bases from J; bases unmatched to any gene: 6. CDR3 size: 14 residues. The CDR3 DNA is TGTGCCAGCAGACCGGGACTAGCGGGAGTCCAGCAGTACTTC. Translation: CASRPGLAGVQQYF.

V and J are TRBV28 and TRBJ2-7, with 7 positions matching TRBD2. The CDR3 runs to 13 residues. Germline CDR1 and CDR2: MDHEN and SYDVKM. V was clipped by 7 bases and J by 5 bases; unmatched bases: 8. CDR3 nucleotide sequence: TGTGCCAGCACACCAGCGGGAAGGAACGAGCAGTACTTC. Translation gives CASTPAGRNEQYF.

The genes are TRBV6-5 and TRBJ1-2; D is possibly TRBD1 (5 bases). From germline, CDR1 is MNHEY and CDR2 SVGAGI. Trimming shortened V by 6 bases and J by 10 bases, and 18 bases separated the two germline ends. CDR3 length equals 13 residues. CDR3 DNA: TGTGCCAGCAGATCCTCTGGGAGGGGAGACTACACCTTC. It yields the protein CASRSSGRGDYTF.

In nucleotides, the CDR3 is TGTGCCAGCAGCCAAGACGTCAGGTCAAAGGAGCAGTACTTC. Translating it yields CASSQDVRSKEQYF. V is TRBV14 and J is TRBJ2-7; D unresolved. Per germline, CDR1 SGHDN and CDR2 FVKESK. The V end lost 0 bases, the J end lost 7 bases, and 13 bases lay between the germline ends. The CDR3 extends over 14 amino acids.

The chain has TRBV29-1 and TRBJ1-1; no firm D call. V lost 6 bases and J lost 5, with 10 bases in between. From germline, CDR1 is SQVTM and CDR2 ANQGSEA. CDR3 length: 11 residues. The CDR3 spells CSVEGWTEAFF. The CDR3 DNA follows: TGCAGCGTCGAGGGTTGGACTGAAGCTTTCTTT.

The sample holds a few counts of this clone. The J gene is TRBJ1-1, the V gene TRBV19, with 7 positions matching TRBD1. Germline assignment: CDR1 LNHDA and CDR2 SQIVND (reference sequence). With 6 bases clipped from V and 1 base from J, the junction kept 5 bases outside the gene matches. The CDR3 extends over 14 amino acids. The CDR3 sequence: CASSPTGRNTEAFF. CDR3 DNA sequence: TGTGCCAGTAGCCCGACAGGGAGGAACACTGAAGCTTTCTTT.

This rearrangement joins TRBV6-5 to TRBJ1-2; D unresolved. V lost 2 bases and J lost 3, with 10 bases in between. The CDR3 runs to 14 residues. CDR1 MNHEY and CDR2 SVGAGI come from the germline V gene. Written as DNA, the CDR3 is TGTGCCAGCAGTTACCGGAGGAAGGACTATGGCTACACCTTC. It translates to CASSYRRKDYGYTF.

The chain couples TRBV28 to TRBJ2-7; D unresolved. The germline V gene has CDR1 MDHEN and CDR2 SYDVKM. Trimming took 2 bases from V and 3 from J, leaving 5 bases between them. The CDR3 length is 12 residues. The CDR3 sequence is CASSLTVYEQYF. Here the CDR3 DNA reads TGTGCCAGCAGTTTAACGGTCTACGAGCAGTACTTC. Together with reference TRBV28 and TRBJ2-7, the CDR3 gives the full variable domain: DVKVTQSSRYLVKRTGEKVFLECVQDMDHENMFWYRQDPGLGLRLIYFSYDVKMKEKGDIPEGYSVSREKKERFSLILESASTNQTSMYLCASSLTVYEQYFGPGTRLTVT.

A single count supports this clone. The chain links TRBV6-1 to TRBJ1-4, with a possible D match to TRBD1 (5 bases). V was shortened by 4 bases and J by 5 bases, with 14 bases between the two germline ends. This CDR3 contains 15 residues. CDR1 is MNHNS, CDR2 SASEGT, per germline. The CDR3 sequence is CASSVTVLRNEKLFF. The CDR3, as DNA: TGTGCCAGCAGTGTGACAGTCCTACGGAATGAAAAACTGTTTTTT.

This clone was detected only a few times. J is TRBJ2-2 and V is TRBV9; perhaps TRBD1 as D (6 bases). CDR3 length equals 14 residues. V lost 3 bases, J lost 7 bases, and 13 bases lay in between. Looked up from germline, CDR1 is SGDLS and CDR2 is YYNGEE. CDR3 residues: CASSAQGDGGELFF. In DNA form, the CDR3 reads TGTGCCAGCAGCGCACAGGGTGACGGCGGGGAGCTGTTTTTT.

CDR3 loop: CASSQATPGSGNTIYF. CDR3 in DNA: TGCGCCAGCAGCCAAGCGACGCCGGGCTCTGGAAACACCATATATTTT. The V and J genes are TRBV4-1 and TRBJ1-3, with D unresolved. CDR3 length: 16 amino acids. CDR1 is MGHRA, CDR2 YSYEKL, per germline. Trimming removed 1 base from V and 0 bases from J, with 10 bases in between.